Following are 32 T cell receptor beta chains from one sample sequenced in a study of blood T cell repertoires in COVID-19 (dated by TCRdb to about 2020). Library preparation employed the immunoSEQ multiplex PCR assay. TCRdb carries this immuneACCESS record with in-frame sequences only. Its versions omit some clonotypes, under half of them owing to an unresolved V gene in the studies checked, with the rest unexplained. The sample contains tens of thousands of clones, about three quarters of them found a single time. Approximately 40% of the sample belongs to the ten largest clones. The sample consisted of peripheral blood. These TCRs come from a woman aged 70 to 79 with acute or convalescent COVID-19.

The V call is TRBV5-1, the J call TRBJ2-2; 7 bases agree with TRBD1. Germline loops: CDR1 SGHRS, CDR2 YFSETQ. The CDR3 loop spans 15 amino acids. V gave up 2 bases and J gave up 0 bases; unmatched junction bases: 1. CDR3: CASSLGGANTGELFF. CDR3 nucleotides: TGCGCCAGCAGCTTAGGGGGCGCGAACACCGGGGAGCTGTTTTTT.

In DNA form, the CDR3 reads TGCAGCGTTGCAGTTGCCGCCGTGAACACTGAAGCTTTCTTT. The encoded protein is CSVAVAAVNTEAFF. The chain has TRBV29-1 and TRBJ1-1, with D uncertain. V dropped 4 bases and J dropped 0 bases, with 12 bases sitting between them. Germline V CDR1 and CDR2: SQVTM, ANQGSEA. The CDR3 length is 14 residues.

This clone has more than one count but fewer than ten. CDR3 nucleotides: TGTGCCAGCAGCCCAGTAGGGGGGGGCCGGGACACTGAAGCTTTCTTT. Translation: CASSPVGGGRDTEAFF. V is TRBV7-2 and J is TRBJ1-1; possibly TRBD1 for D (6 bases). Trimming took 5 bases from V and 3 from J, leaving 19 bases between them. Looked up from germline, CDR1 is SGHTA and CDR2 is FQGNSA. This CDR3 comprises 16 residues.

The V and J genes are TRBV19 and TRBJ1-5; weak D call: TRBD1 (6 bases). V lost 5 bases to trimming and J lost 8 bases, with 13 bases between them. CDR3 length equals 13 residues. Germline CDR1 LNHDA, CDR2 SQIVND (reference sequence). The CDR3 spells CASSRTVEEPQHF. In DNA, the CDR3 is TGTGCCAGTAGTCGGACAGTTGAGGAGCCCCAGCATTTT.

This clone is a singleton in its sample. This chain joins TRBV15 and TRBJ1-5; TRBD1 agrees at 7 bases. CDR3 length: 20 residues. The germline CDR1 and CDR2 sequences are LNHNV and YYDKDF (reference sequence). The ends lost 1 base at V and 4 bases at J; junction bases unmatched: 19. The CDR3 DNA sequence: TGTGCCACCAGCAGAGGACATTCTCCGGGACAGACCCTATGGAATCAGCCCCAGCATTTT. Protein: CATSRGHSPGQTLWNQPQHF.

This chain uses TRBV3-1 (or the pseudogene TRBV3-2) with TRBJ1-2; D gene ambiguous. Germline assignment: CDR1 LGHDT and CDR2 YNNKEL (reference sequence). V was cut by 6 bases and J by 3 bases, with 20 bases left in between. This CDR3 has 16 residues. Here the CDR3 DNA reads TGTGCCAGCAGTCTTAGGACTCAAGACCAGTACTATGGCTACACCTTC. As protein: CASSLRTQDQYYGYTF.

The V and J genes are TRBV5-5 and TRBJ1-2, with D uncertain. Per germline, CDR1 SGHKS and CDR2 YYEKEE (reference sequence). The CDR3 consists of 13 residues. V shed 1 base and J shed 4 bases, with 8 bases lying between them. CDR3: CASSLRESYGYTF. The DNA of the CDR3 is TGTGCCAGCAGCTTGAGGGAGTCCTATGGCTACACCTTC. Combining the CDR3 with reference TRBV5-5 and TRBJ1-2 gives the whole variable domain DAGVTQSPTHLIKTRGQQVTLRCSPISGHKSVSWYQQVLGQGPQFIFQYYEKEERGRGNFPDRFSARQFPNYSSELNVNALLLGDSALYLCASSLRESYGYTFGSGTRLTVV.

The chain carries TRBV20-1 and TRBJ1-2; 9 nucleotides agree with TRBD1. Trimming cost V 3 bases and J 6 bases; bases outside gene matches: 11. The germline gives CDR1 DFQATT, CDR2 SNEGSKA (reference sequence). The CDR3 has 15 residues. The CDR3 sequence: CSASLKGQGVNGYTF. The DNA of the CDR3 is TGCAGTGCTAGTCTCAAGGGACAGGGAGTGAATGGCTACACCTTC.

This CDR3 is CASSFGPGQGTGNTIYF. The CDR3 DNA reads as TGCGCCAGCAGCTTCGGTCCTGGACAGGGAACTGGAAACACCATATATTTT. The rearrangement joins TRBV5-1 to TRBJ1-3, with 8 bases aligning to TRBD1. CDR3 size: 17 residues. Per the germline V gene, CDR1 is SGHRS and CDR2 is YFSETQ. V trimming: 2 bases; J trimming: 2 bases; junction bases outside the gene matches: 9.

This sequence joins TRBV9 and TRBJ2-7; TRBD2 aligns across 10 bases. CDR3 length: 15 amino acids. Germline CDR1 reads SGDLS; CDR2 reads YYNGEE. Unmatched junction bases numbered 3, after V lost 3 bases and J lost 0 bases. CDR3 bases: TGTGCCAGCAGCGGTAGCGGGGGGAGCTCCTACGAGCAGTACTTC. Amino acids: CASSGSGGSSYEQYF.

The chain has TRBV19 and TRBJ2-2; weak D call: TRBD2 (5 bases). This CDR3 region has 16 residues. Trimming stripped 7 bases from V and 6 bases from J, with 21 bases between. Germline V lookup: CDR1 LNHDA, CDR2 SQIVND (reference sequence). The CDR3 protein is CASKVQASSVSGELFF. The CDR3 nucleotides read TGTGCCAGTAAAGTGCAGGCTAGCTCGGTTTCCGGGGAGCTGTTTTTT.

The chain uses TRBV9 and TRBJ1-2, with D unresolved. The V gene's germline CDR1 is SGDLS and CDR2 YYNGEE. The CDR3 loop spans 11 amino acids. Trimming removed 0 bases from V and 7 bases from J, with 4 bases in between. CDR3 in DNA: TGTGCCAGCAGCGTAGGGCCTGGCTACACCTTC. This translates into CASSVGPGYTF.

V is TRBV7-8 and J is TRBJ2-2; D may be TRBD2 (6 bases). The CDR3 sequence is 20 residues long. Per germline, CDR1 SGHVS and CDR2 FQNEAQ. The ends were cut back, 5 bases at V and 7 bases at J, with 32 bases in the middle. In DNA, the CDR3 is TGTGCCAGCAGCATTAATACGGTACGCGGGGCCTTCAGGACCGACGGGGAGCTGTTTTTT. This codes for CASSINTVRGAFRTDGELFF.

CDR3 protein: CASSLSNRGLGYTF. The CDR3 DNA follows: TGTGCCAGCAGTTTATCGAACAGGGGGCTTGGCTACACCTTC. The chain carries TRBV27 and TRBJ1-2; 9 nucleotides agree with TRBD1. The CDR3 length is 14 residues. Germline trimming cut 0 bases from V and 7 bases from J; bases unmatched to any gene: 3. CDR1 MNHEY and CDR2 SMNVEV come from the germline V gene (reference sequence).

This clone was found a few times. The chain joins TRBV19 to TRBJ1-1, with D perhaps TRBD1 (5 bases). CDR3 length: 13 amino acids. The germline gives CDR1 LNHDA, CDR2 SQIVND (reference sequence). Trimming took off 5 bases at V and 2 bases at J, with 9 bases between the two ends. This CDR3 reads CASSPDSNTEAFF. In DNA form, the CDR3 reads TGTGCCAGTAGTCCTGACAGCAACACTGAAGCTTTCTTT.

Only one count was recorded for this clone. The gene calls are TRBV4-2 and TRBJ1-5; tentatively, D is TRBD1 (5 bases). With 0 bases removed from V and 5 bases from J, the gap between germline ends came to 11 bases. Germline V lookup: CDR1 LGHNA, CDR2 YNFKEQ. The CDR3 extends over 15 amino acids. Here the CDR3 DNA reads TGTGCCAGCAGCCAAGATACGGGGGTCCATCAGCCCCAGCATTTT. It translates to CASSQDTGVHQPQHF.

This clone was recorded at least ten times. The rearrangement links TRBV7-9 to TRBJ2-1; tentative D call: TRBD2 (5 bases). This CDR3 contains 13 residues. The V and J ends lost 3 bases and 10 bases respectively, with 13 bases between them. Germline assignment: CDR1 SEHNR and CDR2 FQNEAQ (reference sequence). The CDR3 protein is CASSLKGVGEQFF. The CDR3 DNA reads TGTGCCAGCAGCTTGAAGGGAGTTGGGGAGCAGTTCTTC.

A few counts support this clone. This chain connects TRBV6-5 to TRBJ1-1; 8 bases align to TRBD1. The CDR3 has 15 residues. J was trimmed by 5 bases and V by 4 bases; bases with no gene match: 9. Looked up from germline, CDR1 is MNHEY and CDR2 is SVGAGI. Here the CDR3 reads CASSLYRGGETEAFF. The CDR3 DNA follows: TGTGCCAGCAGTTTGTACAGGGGGGGAGAGACTGAAGCTTTCTTT.

This clone was seen a handful of times. CDR3 amino acids: CASSRLAKETQYF. CDR3 nucleotide sequence: TGTGCCAGCAGCCGACTAGCGAAAGAGACCCAGTACTTC. This sequence joins TRBV13 and TRBJ2-5; 8 bases are shared with TRBD2. This CDR3 contains 13 residues. From germline, CDR1 is PRHDT and CDR2 FYEKMQ (reference sequence). V was pared by 5 bases and J by 3 bases, with 2 bases of the junction left unmatched.

The V gene is TRBV19, the J gene TRBJ2-6; 7 nucleotides agree with TRBD1. The CDR3 covers 19 residues. J lost 0 bases, V lost 4 bases, and 12 bases had no gene match. Germline-derived CDR1 and CDR2 are LNHDA and SQIVND (reference sequence). This chain's CDR3 is CASSTDRVTVTSGANVLTF. CDR3 coding DNA: TGTGCCAGTAGTACCGACAGGGTGACTGTCACCTCTGGGGCCAACGTCCTGACTTTC.

This clone was picked up a small number of times. V usage is TRBV7-9 and J usage is TRBJ2-2; 8 bases match TRBD1. Looked up from germline, CDR1 is SEHNR and CDR2 is FQNEAQ (reference sequence). The CDR3 extends over 16 amino acids. After removal of 5 bases from V and 5 bases from J, the junction contained 10 bases not matched to a gene. The CDR3 DNA is TGTGCCAGCAGCCCTACTTCAGGGGGCCGGACCGGGGAGCTGTTTTTT. Protein product: CASSPTSGGRTGELFF.

The V gene is TRBV6-5, the J gene TRBJ2-2; D is perhaps TRBD1 (6 bases). V was shortened by 8 bases and J by 8 bases, with 18 bases between the two germline ends. The CDR3 is 14 amino acids. Looked up from germline, CDR1 is MNHEY and CDR2 is SVGAGI. The DNA of the CDR3 is TGTGCCAGCCCCGGCGGACAGCTCGGGGGGGAGCTGTTTTTT. This codes for CASPGGQLGGELFF.

The chain couples TRBV19 to TRBJ1-3; D is undetermined. The V and J ends lost 5 bases and 0 bases respectively, with 14 bases between them. The CDR3 length is 16 residues. Germline assignment: CDR1 LNHDA and CDR2 SQIVND (reference sequence). This CDR3 is CASSSQALNSGNTIYF. The CDR3 region has the DNA TGTGCCAGTAGTTCGCAAGCCTTAAACTCTGGAAACACCATATATTTT. The variable domain in full, with the rest retrieved from reference TRBV19 and TRBJ1-3, is DGGITQSPKYLFRKEGQNVTLSCEQNLNHDAMYWYRQDPGQGLRLIYYSQIVNDFQKGDIAEGYSVSREKKESFPLTVTSAQKNPTAFYLCASSSQALNSGNTIYFGEGSWLTVV.

The genes are TRBV18 and TRBJ1-3; D gene uncertain. Trimming removed 3 bases from V and 2 bases from J, with 23 bases in between. The CDR3 runs to 19 residues. Germline CDR1 and CDR2: KGHSH and LQKENI. In DNA form, the CDR3 reads TGTGCCAGCTCACCTCTTACCTCAGGTTTGGACTTAACTGGAAACACCATATATTTT. Protein product: CASSPLTSGLDLTGNTIYF. Supplemented by reference TRBV18 and TRBJ1-3, the full variable domain reads NAGVMQNPRHLVRRRGQEARLRCSPMKGHSHVYWYRQLPEEGLKFMVYLQKENIIDESGMPKERFSAEFPKEGPSILRIQQVVRGDSAAYFCASSPLTSGLDLTGNTIYFGEGSWLTVV.

The chain links TRBV9 to TRBJ1-4; unclear D gene. The V end was cut by 4 bases, the J end by 8 bases, with 12 bases between. Germline CDR1 SGDLS, CDR2 YYNGEE. CDR3 length: 13 amino acids. CDR3 in amino acids: CASSPVGSEKLFF. The CDR3 coding sequence is TGTGCCAGCAGCCCTGTCGGGAGCGAAAAACTGTTTTTT.

In this sample, this clone turned up a few times. This sequence joins TRBV18 and TRBJ2-7, with 9 bases matching TRBD1. The germline V gene has CDR1 KGHSH and CDR2 LQKENI. After removal of 1 base from V and 3 bases from J, the junction contained 4 bases not matched to a gene. The CDR3 is 15 residues long. CDR3 sequence reads: CASSPRDRAGYEQYF. The DNA for the CDR3 is TGTGCCAGCTCACCACGGGACAGGGCCGGCTACGAGCAGTACTTC.

This clone was picked up a small number of times. The chain uses TRBV7-2 and TRBJ1-6; a possible D gene is TRBD1 (5 bases). The CDR3 covers 17 residues. Per germline, CDR1 SGHTA and CDR2 FQGNSA. Trimming left V 1 base short and J 4 bases short, with 14 bases between. The CDR3 nucleotides read TGTGCCAGCAGCTTAGAGGCGGGGGTAAATTATAATTCACCCCTCCACTTT. Protein: CASSLEAGVNYNSPLHF.

The J gene is TRBJ2-7, the V gene TRBV16; tentative D call: TRBD2 (5 bases). CDR1 and CDR2 (germline): KGHSY, FQNENV. The CDR3 consists of 13 residues. V was pared by 4 bases and J by 3 bases, with 10 bases between. CDR3: CASSRIAGYEQYF. CDR3 bases: TGTGCCAGCAGCCGAATTGCGGGCTACGAGCAGTACTTC.

The CDR3 reads CASSPSSYEQYF. The CDR3, as DNA: TGTGCCAGCAGTCCTAGCTCCTACGAGCAGTACTTC. V and J are TRBV28 and TRBJ2-7; no definite D call. Trimming left V 5 bases short and J 0 bases short, with 5 bases between. The CDR3 has 12 residues. CDR1 is MDHEN, CDR2 SYDVKM, per germline.

This clone appeared a single time. J is TRBJ2-1 and V is TRBV13; D ambiguous. Between the trimmed V and J ends, which lost 5 bases and 6 bases, there was a span of 14 bases. The CDR3 length is 14 residues. Germline V gives CDR1 PRHDT, CDR2 FYEKMQ (reference sequence). The CDR3 protein is CASSRPDTPNEQFF. DNA of the CDR3: TGTGCCAGCAGCCGCCCCGACACTCCCAATGAGCAGTTCTTC.

This chain uses TRBV19 with TRBJ1-5, with D possibly matching TRBD1 (6 bases). The CDR3 has 14 residues. V lost 7 bases to trimming and J lost 0 bases, with 10 bases between them. From germline, CDR1 is LNHDA and CDR2 SQIVND (reference sequence). CDR3 sequence: CASTGQFSNQPQHF. In DNA form, the CDR3 reads TGTGCCAGTACCGGACAGTTTAGCAATCAGCCCCAGCATTTT.

Of note for this clone: The junction differs from germline at one of its ends, possibly a read error. The chain has TRBV29-1 and TRBJ2-7; 7 bases align to TRBD2. The CDR3 sequence is 14 residues long. CDR1 is SQVTM, CDR2 ANQGSEA, per germline. CDR3 region: CSVEDIGRPGGSIF. CDR3 sequence (DNA): TGCAGCGTTGAAGATATCGGCCGACCCGGGGGGTCCATCTTC.